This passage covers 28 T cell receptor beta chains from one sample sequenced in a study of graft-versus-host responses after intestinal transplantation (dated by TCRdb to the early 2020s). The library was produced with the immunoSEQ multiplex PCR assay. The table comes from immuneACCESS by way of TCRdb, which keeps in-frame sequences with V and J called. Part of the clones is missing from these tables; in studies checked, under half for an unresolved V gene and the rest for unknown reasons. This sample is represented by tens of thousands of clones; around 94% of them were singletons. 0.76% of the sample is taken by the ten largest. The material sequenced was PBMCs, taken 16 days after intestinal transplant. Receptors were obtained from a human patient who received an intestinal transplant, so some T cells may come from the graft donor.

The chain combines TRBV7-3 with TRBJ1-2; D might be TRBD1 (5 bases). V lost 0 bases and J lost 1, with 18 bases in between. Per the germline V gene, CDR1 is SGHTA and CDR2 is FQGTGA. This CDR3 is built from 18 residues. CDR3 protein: CASSLTLDDSLHNYGYTF. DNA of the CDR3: TGTGCCAGCAGCTTAACTTTAGATGACAGTTTACATAACTATGGCTACACCTTC.

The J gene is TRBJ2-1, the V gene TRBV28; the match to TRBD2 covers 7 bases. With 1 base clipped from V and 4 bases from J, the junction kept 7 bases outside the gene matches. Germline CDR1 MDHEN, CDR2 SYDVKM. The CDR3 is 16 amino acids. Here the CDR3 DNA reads TGTGCCAGCAGTTTATCCCCTAGCGGTTTATACAATGAGCAGTTCTTC. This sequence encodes CASSLSPSGLYNEQFF. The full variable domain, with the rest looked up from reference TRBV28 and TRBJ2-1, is DVKVTQSSRYLVKRTGEKVFLECVQDMDHENMFWYRQDPGLGLRLIYFSYDVKMKEKGDIPEGYSVSREKKERFSLILESASTNQTSMYLCASSLSPSGLYNEQFFGPGTRLTVL.

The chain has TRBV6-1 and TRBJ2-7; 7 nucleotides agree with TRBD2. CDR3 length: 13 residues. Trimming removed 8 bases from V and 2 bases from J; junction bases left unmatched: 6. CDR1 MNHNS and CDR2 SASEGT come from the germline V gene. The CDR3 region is CASPPGGTYEQYF. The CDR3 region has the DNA TGTGCCAGCCCCCCCGGGGGGACCTACGAGCAGTACTTC.

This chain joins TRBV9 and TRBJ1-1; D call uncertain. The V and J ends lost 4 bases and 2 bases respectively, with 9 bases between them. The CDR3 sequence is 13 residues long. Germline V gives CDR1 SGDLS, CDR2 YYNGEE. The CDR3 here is CASSPLGNTEAFF. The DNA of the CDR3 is TGTGCCAGCAGCCCCTTGGGAAACACTGAAGCTTTCTTT.

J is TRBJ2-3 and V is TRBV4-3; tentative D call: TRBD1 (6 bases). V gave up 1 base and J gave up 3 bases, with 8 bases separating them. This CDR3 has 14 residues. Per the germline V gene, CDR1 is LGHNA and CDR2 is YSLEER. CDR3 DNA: TGCGCCAGCAGCCAAGCGCAGGGGACAGATACGCAGTATTTT. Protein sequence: CASSQAQGTDTQYF.

The CDR3 nucleotides are TGTGCCAGTGATAGCGGGAGTGGGGTGAGTGAGCAGTACTTC. Its translation is CASDSGSGVSEQYF. The V call is TRBV19, the J call TRBJ2-7; 9 nucleotides align to TRBD2. The J segment lost 7 bases and the V segment lost 8 bases, leaving 12 bases of the junction unmatched. CDR1 is LNHDA, CDR2 SQIVND, per germline (reference sequence). This CDR3 has 14 residues.

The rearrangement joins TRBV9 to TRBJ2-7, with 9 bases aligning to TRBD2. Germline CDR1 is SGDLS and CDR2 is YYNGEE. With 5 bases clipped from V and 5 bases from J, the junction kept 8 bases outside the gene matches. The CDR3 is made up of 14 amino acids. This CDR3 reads CASSLSGRKHEQYF. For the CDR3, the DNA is TGTGCCAGCAGTCTTAGCGGGAGAAAGCACGAGCAGTACTTC.

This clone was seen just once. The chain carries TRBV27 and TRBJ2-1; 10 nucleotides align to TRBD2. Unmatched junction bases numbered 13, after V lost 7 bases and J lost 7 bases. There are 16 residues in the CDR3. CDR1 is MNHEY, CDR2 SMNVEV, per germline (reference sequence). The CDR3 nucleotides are TGTGCCAGCACTAAGGTACTAGCGGGAATGGGTAATGAGCAGTTCTTC. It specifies CASTKVLAGMGNEQFF.

The CDR3 region has the DNA TGTGCCAGCAGTTTGACGGGAGGTGGGCTCTACGAGCAGTACTTC. Translating it yields CASSLTGGGLYEQYF. The chain is built from TRBV27 and TRBJ2-7, with TRBD2 identical over 7 bases. CDR3 size: 15 residues. V lost 3 bases to trimming and J lost 3 bases; unmatched junction nucleotides: 8. Germline loops: CDR1 MNHEY, CDR2 SMNVEV (reference sequence).

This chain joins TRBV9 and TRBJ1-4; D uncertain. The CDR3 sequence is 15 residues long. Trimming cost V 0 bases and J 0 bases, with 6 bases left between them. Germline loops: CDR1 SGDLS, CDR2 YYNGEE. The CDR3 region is CASSVGGSTNEKLFF. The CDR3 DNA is TGTGCCAGCAGCGTAGGGGGTTCAACTAATGAAAAACTGTTTTTT.

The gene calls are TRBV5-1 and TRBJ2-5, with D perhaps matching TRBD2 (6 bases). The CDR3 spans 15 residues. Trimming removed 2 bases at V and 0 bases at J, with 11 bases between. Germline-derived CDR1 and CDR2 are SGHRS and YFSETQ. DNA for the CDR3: TGCGCCAGCAGCTTCTCGGGAGAGTACCAAGAGACCCAGTACTTC. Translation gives CASSFSGEYQETQYF. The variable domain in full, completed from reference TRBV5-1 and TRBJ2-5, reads KAGVTQTPRYLIKTRGQQVTLSCSPISGHRSVSWYQQTPGQGLQFLFEYFSETQRNKGNFPGRFSGRQFSNSRSEMNVSTLELGDSALYLCASSFSGEYQETQYFGPGTRLLVL.

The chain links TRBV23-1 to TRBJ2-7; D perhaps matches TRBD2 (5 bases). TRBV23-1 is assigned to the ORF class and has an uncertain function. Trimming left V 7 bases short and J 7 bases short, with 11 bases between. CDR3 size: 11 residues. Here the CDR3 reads CASTPPGEQYF. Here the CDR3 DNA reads TGCGCCAGCACCCCACCGGGGGAGCAGTACTTC.

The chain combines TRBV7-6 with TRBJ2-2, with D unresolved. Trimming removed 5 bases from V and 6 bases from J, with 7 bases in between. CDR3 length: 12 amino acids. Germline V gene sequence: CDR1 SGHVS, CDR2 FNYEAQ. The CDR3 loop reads CASSPSSGELFF. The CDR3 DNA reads TGTGCCAGCAGCCCCTCCTCCGGGGAGCTGTTTTTT.

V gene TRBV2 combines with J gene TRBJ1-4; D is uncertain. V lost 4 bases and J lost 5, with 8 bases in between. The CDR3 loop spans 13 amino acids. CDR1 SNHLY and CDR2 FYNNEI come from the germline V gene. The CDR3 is CASSVKRNEKLFF. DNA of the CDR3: TGTGCCAGCAGTGTTAAGCGAAATGAAAAACTGTTTTTT.

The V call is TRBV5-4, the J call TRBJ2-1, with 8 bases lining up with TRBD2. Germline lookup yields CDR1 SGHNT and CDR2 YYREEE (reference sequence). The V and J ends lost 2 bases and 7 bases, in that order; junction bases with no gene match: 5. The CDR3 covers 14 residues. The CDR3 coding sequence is TGTGCCAGCAGCTTAGGGTTAGCGGGAAATGAGCAGTTCTTC. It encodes CASSLGLAGNEQFF. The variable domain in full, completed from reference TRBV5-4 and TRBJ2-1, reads ETGVTQSPTHLIKTRGQQVTLRCSSQSGHNTVSWYQQALGQGPQFIFQYYREEENGRGNFPPRFSGLQFPNYSSELNVNALELDDSALYLCASSLGLAGNEQFFGPGTRLTVL.

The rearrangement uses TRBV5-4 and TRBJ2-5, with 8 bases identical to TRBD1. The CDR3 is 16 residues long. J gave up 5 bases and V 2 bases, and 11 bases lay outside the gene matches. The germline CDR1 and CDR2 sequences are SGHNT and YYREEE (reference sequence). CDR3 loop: CASSFPRTGMGETQYF. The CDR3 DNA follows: TGTGCCAGCAGCTTTCCCCGGACAGGGATGGGGGAGACCCAGTACTTC.

CDR3 nucleotide sequence: TGTGCCAGCAGCCTTGACCCAAACATTCAGTACTTC. The encoded protein is CASSLDPNIQYF. The rearrangement joins TRBV4-2 to TRBJ2-4; D is unresolved. The germline V gene has CDR1 LGHNA and CDR2 YNFKEQ. The V gene lost 4 bases and the J gene lost 6 bases, with 7 bases spanning the gap. There are 12 residues in the CDR3.

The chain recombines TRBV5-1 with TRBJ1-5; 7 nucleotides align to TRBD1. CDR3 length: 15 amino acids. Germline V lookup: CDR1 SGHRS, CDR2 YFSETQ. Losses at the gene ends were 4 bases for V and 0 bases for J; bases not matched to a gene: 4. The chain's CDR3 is CASSQEGASNQPQHF. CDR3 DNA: TGCGCCAGCAGCCAGGAGGGGGCTAGCAATCAGCCCCAGCATTTT.

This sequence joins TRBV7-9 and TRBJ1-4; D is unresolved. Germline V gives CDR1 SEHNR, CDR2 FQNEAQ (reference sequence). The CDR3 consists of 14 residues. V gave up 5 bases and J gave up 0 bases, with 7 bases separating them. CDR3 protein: CASSQVTTNEKLFF. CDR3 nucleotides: TGTGCCAGCAGCCAGGTGACAACTAATGAAAAACTGTTTTTT.

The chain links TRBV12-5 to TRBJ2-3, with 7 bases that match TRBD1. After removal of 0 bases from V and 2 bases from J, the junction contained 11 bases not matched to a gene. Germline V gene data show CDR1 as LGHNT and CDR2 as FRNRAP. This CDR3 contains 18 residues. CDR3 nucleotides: TGTGCTAGTGGTTTGGTCAGGACCGGGACAGAGAACACAGATACGCAGTATTTT. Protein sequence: CASGLVRTGTENTDTQYF.

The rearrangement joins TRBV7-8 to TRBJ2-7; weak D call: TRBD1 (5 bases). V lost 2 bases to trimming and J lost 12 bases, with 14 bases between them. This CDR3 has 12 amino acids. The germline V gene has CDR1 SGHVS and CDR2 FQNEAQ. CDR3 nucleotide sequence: TGTGCCAGCAGCTTACAGGGAAGGATTCCGTACTTC. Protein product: CASSLQGRIPYF.

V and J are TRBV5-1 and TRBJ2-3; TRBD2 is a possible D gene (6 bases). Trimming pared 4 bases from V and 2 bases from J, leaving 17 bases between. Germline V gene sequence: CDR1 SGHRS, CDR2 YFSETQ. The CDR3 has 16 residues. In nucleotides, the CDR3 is TGCGCCAGCAGCGGGGGGACCGCTATTCTCACAGATACGCAGTATTTT. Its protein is CASSGGTAILTDTQYF.

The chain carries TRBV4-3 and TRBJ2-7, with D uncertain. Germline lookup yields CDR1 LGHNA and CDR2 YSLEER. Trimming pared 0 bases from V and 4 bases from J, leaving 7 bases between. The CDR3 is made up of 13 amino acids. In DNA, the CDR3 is TGCGCCAGCAGCCAAGATTGGGCTTACGAGCAGTACTTC. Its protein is CASSQDWAYEQYF.

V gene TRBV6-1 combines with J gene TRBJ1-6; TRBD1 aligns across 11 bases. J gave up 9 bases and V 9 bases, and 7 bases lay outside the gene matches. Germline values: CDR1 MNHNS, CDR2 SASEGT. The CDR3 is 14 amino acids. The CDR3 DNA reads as TGTGCCAGGGGAACCGGGACAGGGGGTTCACCCCTCCACTTT. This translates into CARGTGTGGSPLHF.

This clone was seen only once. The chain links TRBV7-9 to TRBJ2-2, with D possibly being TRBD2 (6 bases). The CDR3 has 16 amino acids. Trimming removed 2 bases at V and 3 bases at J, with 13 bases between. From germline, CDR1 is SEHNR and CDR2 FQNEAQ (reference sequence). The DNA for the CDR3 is TGTGCCAGCAGCTTATTAGCGGCCTTAGACACCGGGGAGCTGTTTTTT. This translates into CASSLLAALDTGELFF.

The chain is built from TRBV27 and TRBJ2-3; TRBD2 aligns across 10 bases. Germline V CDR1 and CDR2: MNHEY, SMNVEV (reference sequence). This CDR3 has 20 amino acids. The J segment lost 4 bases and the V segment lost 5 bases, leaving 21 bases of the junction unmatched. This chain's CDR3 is CASSPSRTSGSFHRADTQYF. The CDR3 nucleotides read TGTGCCAGCAGTCCATCCCGGACTAGCGGTTCTTTTCATAGGGCAGATACGCAGTATTTT.

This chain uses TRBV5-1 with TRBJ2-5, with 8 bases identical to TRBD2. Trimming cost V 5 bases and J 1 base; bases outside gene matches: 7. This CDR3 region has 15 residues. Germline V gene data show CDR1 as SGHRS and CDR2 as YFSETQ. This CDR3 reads CASSHTSGGQETQYF. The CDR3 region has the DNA TGCGCCAGCAGTCACACTAGCGGAGGCCAAGAGACCCAGTACTTC.

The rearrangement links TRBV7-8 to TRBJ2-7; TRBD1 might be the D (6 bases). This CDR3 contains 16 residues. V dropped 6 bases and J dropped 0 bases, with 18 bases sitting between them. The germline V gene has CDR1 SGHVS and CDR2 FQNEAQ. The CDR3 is CASSQGPVQSSYEQYF. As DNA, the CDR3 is TGTGCCAGCAGTCAGGGGCCTGTCCAAAGCTCCTACGAGCAGTACTTC.